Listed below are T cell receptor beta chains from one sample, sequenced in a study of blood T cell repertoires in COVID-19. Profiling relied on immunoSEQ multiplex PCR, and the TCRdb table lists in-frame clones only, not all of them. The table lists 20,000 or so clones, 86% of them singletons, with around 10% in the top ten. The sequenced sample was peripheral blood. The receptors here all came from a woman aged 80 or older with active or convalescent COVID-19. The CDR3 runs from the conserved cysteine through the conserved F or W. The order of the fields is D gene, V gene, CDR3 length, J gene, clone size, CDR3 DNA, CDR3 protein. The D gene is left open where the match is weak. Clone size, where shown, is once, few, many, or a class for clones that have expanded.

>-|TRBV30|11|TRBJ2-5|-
TGTGCCTGGATGGGTTCGGCGGAGCGGTACTTC
CAWMGSAERYF
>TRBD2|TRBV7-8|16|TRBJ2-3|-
TGTGCCAGCAGCCAGCGACTAGCGGGGCACTTGGATACGCAGTATTTT
CASSQRLAGHLDTQYF
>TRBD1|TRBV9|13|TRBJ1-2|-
TGTGCCAGCAGCGTAGGACAGGGCGACGGCTACACCTTC
CASSVGQGDGYTF
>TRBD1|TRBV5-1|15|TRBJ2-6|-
TGCGCCAGCAGCTTGAGACAGGGGGCGAACAACGTCCTGACTTTC
CASSLRQGANNVLTF
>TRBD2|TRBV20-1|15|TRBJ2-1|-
TGCAGTGCTAGTCCGGCCAGCGGGGGGGAAAATGAGCAGTTCTTC
CSASPASGGENEQFF
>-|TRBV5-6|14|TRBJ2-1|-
TGTGCCAGCAGCTTGTACGGGAACGGCAATGAGCAGTTCTTC
CASSLYGNGNEQFF
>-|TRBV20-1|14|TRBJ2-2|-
TGCAGTGCTAGTCGAGGGGGGAACACCGGGGAGCTGTTTTTT
CSASRGGNTGELFF
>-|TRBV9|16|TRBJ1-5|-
TGTGCCAGCAGCGAAGGGGGGGGTGAGCGCAATCAGCCCCAGCATTTT
CASSEGGGERNQPQHF
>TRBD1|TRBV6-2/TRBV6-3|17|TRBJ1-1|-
TGTGCCAGCAGTTACCGACCTGGCGGGACAGTGAACACTGAAGCTTTCTTT
CASSYRPGGTVNTEAFF
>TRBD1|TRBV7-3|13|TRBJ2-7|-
TGTGCCAGCAGCGCCCGACAGGGTTACGAGCAGTACTTC
CASSARQGYEQYF
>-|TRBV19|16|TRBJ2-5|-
TGTGCCAGTAGTATAGATTGGAGGGGGACAGAGGAGACCCAGTACTTC
CASSIDWRGTEETQYF
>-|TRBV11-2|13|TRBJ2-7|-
TGTGCCAGCAGGGCCCCAGCGGCCTACGAGCAGTACTTC
CASRAPAAYEQYF
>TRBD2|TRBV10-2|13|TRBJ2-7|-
TGCGCCAGCACTAGCGGACCGACCTACGAGCAGTACTTC
CASTSGPTYEQYF
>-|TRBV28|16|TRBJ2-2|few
TGTGCCAGCAGTTTTGGATTGGGCGTCTGGGCCGGGGAGCTGTTTTTT
CASSFGLGVWAGELFF
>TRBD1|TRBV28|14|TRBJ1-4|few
TGTGCCAGCAATTGGGGGACAGAGGTTGAAAAACTGTTTTTT
CASNWGTEVEKLFF
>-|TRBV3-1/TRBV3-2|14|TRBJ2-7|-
TGTGCCAGCAGCCAAGTTCAGGGTATGGGCGAGCAGTACTTC
CASSQVQGMGEQYF
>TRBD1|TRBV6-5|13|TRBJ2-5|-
TGTGCCAGCAGAAGGACAGGACAAGAGACCCAGTACTTC
CASRRTGQETQYF
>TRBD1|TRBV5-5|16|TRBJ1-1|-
TGTGCCAGCAGTTCCGAACCGGGACAGGGGAACACTGAAGCTTTCTTT
CASSSEPGQGNTEAFF
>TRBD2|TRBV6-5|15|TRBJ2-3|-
TGTGCCAGCAGTTACTCACTAGCGGGCGGAGATACGCAGTATTTT
CASSYSLAGGDTQYF
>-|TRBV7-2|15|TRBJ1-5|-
TGTGCCAGCAGCCACTGGGGCAGTAGCAATCAGCCCCAGCATTTT
CASSHWGSSNQPQHF
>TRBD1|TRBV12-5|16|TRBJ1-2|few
TGTGCTAGTGGTTTGATAACAGGGGGCGCAGTATATGGCTACACCTTC
CASGLITGGAVYGYTF
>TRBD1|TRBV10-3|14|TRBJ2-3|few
TGTGCCATCAGTGAATTGACAGGGGAGGATACGCAGTATTTT
CAISELTGEDTQYF
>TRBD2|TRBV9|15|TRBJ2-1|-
TGTGCCAGCAGCGATAGCGGGGACACCTACAATGAGCAGTTCTTC
CASSDSGDTYNEQFF
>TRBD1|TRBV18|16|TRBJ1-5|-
TGTGCCAGCTCACTCGGGGGACAGGGCTGGAATCAGCCCCAGCATTTT
CASSLGGQGWNQPQHF
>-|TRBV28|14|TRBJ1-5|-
TGTGCCAGCAGATGGGGTCGGGGAAATCAGCCCCAGCATTTT
CASRWGRGNQPQHF
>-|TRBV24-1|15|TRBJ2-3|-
TGTGCCACCAGTAGGGGAAGAACTAGCACAGATACGCAGTATTTT
CATSRGRTSTDTQYF
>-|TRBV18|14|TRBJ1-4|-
TGTGCCAGCTCCTCGGGAGGGTCTAATGAAAAACTGTTTTTT
CASSSGGSNEKLFF
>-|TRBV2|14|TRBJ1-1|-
TGTGCCAGCAGTCGCACAGACCCTGGGACTGAAGCTTTCTTT
CASSRTDPGTEAFF
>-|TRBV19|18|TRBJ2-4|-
TGTGCCAGTAGTATAATCGCCCAGGGACAACAAGCCAAAAACATTCAGTACTTC
CASSIIAQGQQAKNIQYF
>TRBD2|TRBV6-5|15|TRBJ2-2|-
TGTGCCAGCAGATTAAGGGACTATCACACCGGGGAGCTGTTTTTT
CASRLRDYHTGELFF
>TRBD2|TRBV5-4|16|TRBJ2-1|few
TGTGCCAGCAGCTGGGACCTAGCGGGGGGGCAGAGTGAGCAGTTCTTC
CASSWDLAGGQSEQFF
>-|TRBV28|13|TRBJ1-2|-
TGTGCCAGCAGTACCTGGGGCCTGTATGGCTACACCTTC
CASSTWGLYGYTF
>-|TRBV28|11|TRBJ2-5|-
TGTGCCAGCAGTTTTCTGGAGACCCAGTACTTC
CASSFLETQYF
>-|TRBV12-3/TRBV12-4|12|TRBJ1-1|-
TGTGCCAGCAGACTTCACAACACTGAAGCTTTCTTT
CASRLHNTEAFF
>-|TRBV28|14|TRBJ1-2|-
TGTGCCAGCAGTTTACCTCGACAGTTGGATGGCTACACCTTC
CASSLPRQLDGYTF
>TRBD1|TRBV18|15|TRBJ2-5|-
TGTGCCAGCTCACCAACGACAGGGGTCCAAGAGACCCAGTACTTC
CASSPTTGVQETQYF
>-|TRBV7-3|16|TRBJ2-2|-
TGTGCCAGCAGCCCCCTCCCATTGTCTATCGCCGGGGAGCTGTTTTTT
CASSPLPLSIAGELFF
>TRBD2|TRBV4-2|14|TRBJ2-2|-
TGTGCCAGCAGCCAAGCCGGGGGGGCCGGGGAGCTGTTTTTT
CASSQAGGAGELFF
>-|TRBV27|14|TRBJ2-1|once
TGTGCCAGCAGTTTAGGAGCCTCCTACAATGAGCAGTTCTTC
CASSLGASYNEQFF
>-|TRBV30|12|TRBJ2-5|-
TGTGCCTGGGGGCGGGGACGGGAGACCCAGTACTTC
CAWGRGRETQYF
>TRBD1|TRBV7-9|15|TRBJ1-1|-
TGTGCCAGCAGCCCACAGACAGGGGTTGGAACTGAAGCTTTCTTT
CASSPQTGVGTEAFF
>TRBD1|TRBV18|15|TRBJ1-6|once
TGTGCCAGCTCACCAGTCGACAGGGTTAATTCACCCCTCCACTTT
CASSPVDRVNSPLHF
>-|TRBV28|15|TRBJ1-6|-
TGTGCCAGCAGTTTTAGGGGGGGGAGGAATTCACCCCTCCACTTT
CASSFRGGRNSPLHF
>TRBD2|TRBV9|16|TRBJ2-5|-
TGTGCCAGCAGCGGAGGGCTAGCGGGTGGCCAAGAGACCCAGTACTTC
CASSGGLAGGQETQYF
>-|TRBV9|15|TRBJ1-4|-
TGTGCCAGCAGCGTAGATCAGGGAAGAGGCGAAAAACTGTTTTTT
CASSVDQGRGEKLFF
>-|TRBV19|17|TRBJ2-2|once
TGTGCCAGTAGTATACGACCGGGGGAAGCGAACACCGGGGAGCTGTTTTTT
CASSIRPGEANTGELFF
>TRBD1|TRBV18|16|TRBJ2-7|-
TGTGCCAGCTCCTCACTTGGGCAGGGGGTAAACTACGAGCAGTACTTC
CASSSLGQGVNYEQYF
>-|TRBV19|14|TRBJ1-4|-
TGTGCCAGTAGTAGTCGAGTCGATGGTGAAAAACTGTTTTTT
CASSSRVDGEKLFF
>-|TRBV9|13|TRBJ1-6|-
TGTGCCAGCAGCCCCCAGGGGACCTCGCCCCTCCACTTT
CASSPQGTSPLHF
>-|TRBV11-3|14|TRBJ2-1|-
TGTGCCAGCAGCTTTCAAGGAGGTTACAATGAGCAGTTCTTC
CASSFQGGYNEQFF
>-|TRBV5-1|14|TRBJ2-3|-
TGCGCCAGCAGCTTGGGACAGAACACAGATACGCAGTATTTT
CASSLGQNTDTQYF
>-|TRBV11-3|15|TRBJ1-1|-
TGTGCCAGCAGCTTAGCTCTGGGGGCGGACACTGAAGCTTTCTTT
CASSLALGADTEAFF